This record covers a single TCR beta chain. This record comes from a study of blood T cell repertoires in COVID-19. The wider study: Italy, Spain and the United States were the sources of the convalescent and acute COVID-19 samples.

Trimming at V came to 6 bases and at J to 7 bases, leaving 8 bases not matched to a gene. CDR3 length: 13 amino acids. As processed by the authors: Nucleated cell number was recorded as an estimate derived from reference gene primer amplification. The assay was immunoSEQ multiplex PCR, and TCRdb's table has in-frame clones only and misses some. V and J calls and clone size are those listed in that table; D and trimming were worked out from the DNA. The sample has approximately 97,000 clones, about nine tenths seen once. The receptor's source is a woman aged 45-59 years with COVID-19, enrolled during active disease. Specimen: peripheral blood. This sequence joins TRBV12-3 or TRBV12-4 and TRBJ1-1; 7 nucleotides line up with TRBD1. CDR3 coding DNA: TGTGCCAGCAGGACCGGGACAGCCCTTGAAGCTTTCTTT. Its translation is CASRTGTALEAFF.